The clone carrying this TCR beta chain was seen once. Per the original data handling: The assay estimated nucleated cells by amplifying reference gene primers. The repertoire was sequenced with immunoSEQ multiplex PCR; TCRdb's copy has only in-frame clones and lacks some. For V, J and clone size, that table is used; D and trimming come from the DNA. The table has roughly 150,000 clones, roughly four fifths seen once. The sample is drawn from a study of blood T cell repertoires in COVID-19. Overall study context: Samples came from the United States, Italy and Spain, spanning acute and convalescent COVID-19. Sample material is recorded as cDNA or gDNA derived from T cells, B-cell-depleted T cells, or PBMCs.

This TCR derives from a woman of 80 years or more with COVID-19, enrolled during active disease. What was sequenced was peripheral blood.

The CDR3 sequence: CASSPGQGTYNEQFF. The CDR3, as DNA: TGTGCCAGCTCACCGGGACAGGGGACATACAATGAGCAGTTCTTC. The chain couples TRBV18 to TRBJ2-1; 10 bases align to TRBD1. Trimming cost V 3 bases and J 4 bases; bases outside gene matches: 3. CDR3 size: 15 residues. Germline lookup yields CDR1 KGHSH and CDR2 LQKENI.